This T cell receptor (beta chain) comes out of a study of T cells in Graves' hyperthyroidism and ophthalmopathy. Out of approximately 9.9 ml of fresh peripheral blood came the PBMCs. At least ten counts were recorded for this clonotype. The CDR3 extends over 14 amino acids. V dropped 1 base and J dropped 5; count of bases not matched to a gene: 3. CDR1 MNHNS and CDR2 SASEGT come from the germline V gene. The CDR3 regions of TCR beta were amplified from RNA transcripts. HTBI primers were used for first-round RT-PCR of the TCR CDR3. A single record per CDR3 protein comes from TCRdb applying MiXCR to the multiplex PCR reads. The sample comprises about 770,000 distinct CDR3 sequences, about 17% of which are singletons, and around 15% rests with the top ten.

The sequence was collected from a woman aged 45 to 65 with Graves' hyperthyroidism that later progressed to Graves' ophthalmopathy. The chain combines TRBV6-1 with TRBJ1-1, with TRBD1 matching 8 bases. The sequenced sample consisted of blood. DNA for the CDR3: TGTGCCAGCAGTGAAGACAGGGGGTGGACTGAAGCTTTCTTT. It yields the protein CASSEDRGWTEAFF.